The T cell receptor (beta chain) described here comes from a study of radiotherapy plus CTLA-4 blockade in lung cancer. The CDR3 runs to 15 residues. The V gene's germline CDR1 is ENHRY and CDR2 SYGVKD. With 3 bases removed from V and 5 bases from J, the gap between germline ends came to 16 bases. The protocol was immunoSEQ multiplex PCR, while the TCRdb copy is restricted to in-frame clones and leaves out a portion. The sample carries 90,000 or so clones, roughly four fifths recorded once. The material sequenced was peripheral blood, taken from a patient treated with radiotherapy plus ipilimumab. This chain connects TRBV10-3 to TRBJ1-2, with D uncertain. The clonotype originates from a human donor with non-small cell lung cancer who had stable disease on radiotherapy plus ipilimumab. The CDR3 sequence: CAISDPTGTRYGYTF. CDR3 DNA sequence: TGTGCCATCAGTGATCCAACGGGAACACGTTATGGCTACACCTTC.